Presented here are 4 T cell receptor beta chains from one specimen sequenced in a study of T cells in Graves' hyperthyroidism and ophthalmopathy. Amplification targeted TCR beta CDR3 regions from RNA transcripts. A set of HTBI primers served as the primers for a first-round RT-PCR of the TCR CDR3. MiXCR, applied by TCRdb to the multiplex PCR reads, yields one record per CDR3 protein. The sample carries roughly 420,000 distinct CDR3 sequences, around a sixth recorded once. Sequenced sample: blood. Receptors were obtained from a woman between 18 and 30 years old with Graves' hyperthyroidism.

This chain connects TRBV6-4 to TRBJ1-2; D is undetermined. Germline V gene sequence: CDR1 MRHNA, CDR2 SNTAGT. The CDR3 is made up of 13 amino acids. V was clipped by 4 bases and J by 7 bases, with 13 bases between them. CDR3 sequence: CASSGPPGIGYTF. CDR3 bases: TGTGCCAGCAGTGGTCCCCCAGGTATTGGCTACACCTTC.

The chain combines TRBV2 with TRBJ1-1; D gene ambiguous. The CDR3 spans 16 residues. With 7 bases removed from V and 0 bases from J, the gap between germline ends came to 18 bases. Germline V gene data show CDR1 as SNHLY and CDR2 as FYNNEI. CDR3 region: CASNGAFPPMNTEAFF. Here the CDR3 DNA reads TGTGCCAGCAACGGAGCTTTCCCTCCCATGAACACTGAAGCTTTCTTT.

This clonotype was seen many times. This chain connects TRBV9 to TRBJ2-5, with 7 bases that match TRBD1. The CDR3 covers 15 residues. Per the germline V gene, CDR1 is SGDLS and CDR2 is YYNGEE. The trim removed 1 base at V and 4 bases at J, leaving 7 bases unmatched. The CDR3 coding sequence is TGTGCCAGCAGCGTAAGGGGGCACGTAGGAGAGACCCAGTACTTC. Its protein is CASSVRGHVGETQYF. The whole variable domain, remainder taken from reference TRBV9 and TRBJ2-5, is DSGVTQTPKHLITATGQRVTLRCSPRSGDLSVYWYQQSLDQGLQFLIQYYNGEERAKGNILERFSAQQFPDLHSELNLSSLELGDSALYFCASSVRGHVGETQYFGPGTRLLVL.

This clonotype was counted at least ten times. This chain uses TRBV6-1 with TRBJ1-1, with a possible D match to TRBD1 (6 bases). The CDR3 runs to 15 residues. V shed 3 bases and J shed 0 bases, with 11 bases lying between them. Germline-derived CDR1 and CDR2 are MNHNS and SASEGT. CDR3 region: CASSEGAGLNTEAFF. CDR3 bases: TGTGCCAGCAGTGAGGGGGCAGGCTTGAACACTGAAGCTTTCTTT.